This TCR beta chain is drawn from a study of shared clonotypes between healthy human individuals. The study, taken as a whole, reports: Relative to memory subsets, naive subsets generally showed larger estimated richness. Some clonotypes were shared by all four sorted-subset donors, while others were not shared. The non-shared ones had lower generation probabilities than the shared ones.

Produced via immunoSEQ multiplex PCR; TCRdb's table is partial and in-frame only. The table has more than 2,000,000 clones, roughly 93% seen once. Points on this clone: As yet, its antigen is unknown.

The V gene's germline CDR1 is SGHTA and CDR2 FQGNSA. Trimming stripped 3 bases from V and 2 bases from J, with 13 bases between. The CDR3 covers 15 residues. Material: naive CD4+ T cells from PBMCs. Subset meaning: CD45RA+ positively selected. The rearrangement joins TRBV7-2 to TRBJ1-1; no definite D call. The receptor was derived from a man between 18 and 35 years old in good health. Some clones in this sample may be carry-over from other donors' samples. The CDR3 DNA sequence: TGTGCCAGCAGCTTCTTTCCCTTTCCCAACACTGAAGCTTTCTTT. This codes for CASSFFPFPNTEAFF.